The 9 T cell receptor beta chains reported below all come from one sample, sequenced in a study of monozygotic twins with inflammatory bowel disease. After re-calling the 5' RACE reads, TCRdb lists one entry per CDR3 protein, DNA absent. This sample's clone table lists about 450,000 distinct CDR3 sequences. Sequenced sample: blood. These receptors all stem from a human donor with ulcerative colitis or Crohn's disease, or a healthy co-twin of an affected twin (not recorded which).

V usage is TRBV20-1 and J usage is TRBJ1-1. The CDR3 loop spans 11 amino acids. Germline V gives CDR1 DFQATT, CDR2 SNEGSKA (reference sequence). CDR3 in amino acids: CRSLGNTEAFF.

CDR3 residues: CSAIMQPNTEAFF. The V gene is TRBV20-1, the J gene TRBJ1-1. Germline V CDR1 and CDR2: DFQATT, SNEGSKA (reference sequence). CDR3 length: 13 amino acids.

The chain couples TRBV29-1 to TRBJ1-1; the D call from TCRdb, TRBD1, cannot be confirmed without DNA. The CDR3 is made up of 14 amino acids. Germline assignment: CDR1 SQVTM and CDR2 ANQGSEA. CDR3 sequence reads: CSVEKTGLNTEAFF. Using reference TRBV29-1 and TRBJ1-1 for the parts outside the CDR3, the full variable domain is SAVISQKPSRDICQRGTSLTIQCQVDSQVTMMFWYRQQPGQSLTLIATANQGSEATYESGFVIDKFPISRPNLTFSTLTVSNMSPEDSSIYLCSVEKTGLNTEAFFGQGTRLTVV.

The V and J genes are TRBV5-1 and TRBJ2-6. Germline loops: CDR1 SGHRS, CDR2 YFSETQ. The CDR3 runs 21 residues. This CDR3 reads CASSFEEIWVHGNAGANVLTF. Based on the CDR3 plus reference TRBV5-1 and TRBJ2-6, the full variable domain is KAGVTQTPRYLIKTRGQQVTLSCSPISGHRSVSWYQQTPGQGLQFLFEYFSETQRNKGNFPGRFSGRQFSNSRSEMNVSTLELGDSALYLCASSFEEIWVHGNAGANVLTFGAGSRLTVL.

This CDR3 reads CASSLVSLTGEQFF. The rearrangement joins TRBV5-1 to TRBJ2-1; checking the TCRdb D call of TRBD1 is not possible without DNA. Germline V lookup: CDR1 SGHRS, CDR2 YFSETQ. The CDR3 is made up of 14 amino acids.

The chain carries TRBV29-1 and TRBJ2-1; TCRdb calls TRBD1, which cannot be checked without DNA. The CDR3 covers 12 residues. Germline V lookup: CDR1 SQVTM, CDR2 ANQGSEA. CDR3 sequence reads: CSVEPDRLEQFF.

V gene TRBV5-1 combines with J gene TRBJ2-7; the TRBD1 assignment by TCRdb is unverifiable without DNA. CDR1 SGHRS and CDR2 YFSETQ come from the germline V gene. The CDR3 length is 14 residues. The CDR3 protein is CASSLGQGTHEQYF. Full variable domain (missing parts from reference TRBV5-1 and TRBJ2-7): KAGVTQTPRYLIKTRGQQVTLSCSPISGHRSVSWYQQTPGQGLQFLFEYFSETQRNKGNFPGRFSGRQFSNSRSEMNVSTLELGDSALYLCASSLGQGTHEQYFGPGTRLTVT.

The CDR3 region is CASSVAGHNSPLHF. This chain joins TRBV9 and TRBJ1-6. The CDR3 spans 14 residues. Germline V CDR1 and CDR2: SGDLS, YYNGEE.

The chain employs TRBV3-1 and TRBJ2-7; the TRBD1 assignment by TCRdb is unverifiable without DNA. From germline, CDR1 is LGHDT and CDR2 YNNKEL (reference sequence). This CDR3 comprises 14 residues. The CDR3 loop is CASSPQQGSYEQYF.